The clone carrying this TCR beta chain was observed a few times. CDR3 size: 14 residues. The germline CDR1 and CDR2 sequences are SGHNT and YYREEE (reference sequence). The V end lost 4 bases, the J end lost 3 bases, and 13 bases lay between the germline ends. This specimen comes from a study of glioma-infiltrating T cells. Using RNA template, CDR3s of TCR alpha and beta were amplified with iRepertoire arm-PCR. TCRdb fed the multiplex PCR reads into MiXCR, producing one record per CDR3 protein. The sample has 95,000 to 150,000 distinct CDR3 sequences, approximately 25% seen once. Source material: glioma tissue, nonneoplastic brain tissue, or PBMCs (not recorded which). This TCR came from a human donor with low-grade glioma or glioblastoma, undergoing nonglioma brain surgery, or in good health (not recorded which). The rearrangement uses TRBV5-4 and TRBJ1-2; possible D gene TRBD1, 6 bases. The CDR3 DNA follows: TGTGCCAGCAGCAGTGGGGGGCGCGACTATGGCTACACCTTC. Its translation is CASSSGGRDYGYTF.